Shown below are 7 T cell receptor beta chains from a single sample sequenced in a study of blood T cell repertoires in COVID-19 (dated by TCRdb to about 2020). Preparation of the library involved the immunoSEQ multiplex PCR assay. Not all clones reach the TCRdb copy of this immuneACCESS table, which keeps in-frame sequences only. Checked studies attribute under half of the gap to unresolved V genes and leave the rest unexplained. Here the sample has fewer than 200,000 clones; approximately 88% occur a single time. Of the sample, 3% to 4% is held by the ten largest clones. Sequencing was carried out using peripheral blood. The receptor set was obtained from a woman in her sixties or seventies who had recovered from COVID-19.

The rearrangement uses TRBV7-8 and TRBJ2-5, with D tentatively TRBD1 (6 bases). CDR3 length equals 13 residues. Trimming pared 5 bases from V and 10 bases from J, leaving 17 bases between. Germline V gene sequence: CDR1 SGHVS, CDR2 FQNEAQ. The CDR3 region is CASSDSDGDNQYF. The CDR3 DNA follows: TGTGCCAGCAGCGATAGCGACGGGGACAACCAGTACTTC. The full variable domain, in which reference TRBV7-8 and TRBJ2-5 provide the parts outside the CDR3, is GAGVSQSPRYKVAKRGQDVALRCDPISGHVSLFWYQQALGQGPEFLTYFQNEAQLDKSGLPSDRFFAERPEGSVSTLKIQRTQQEDSAVYLCASSDSDGDNQYFGPGTRLLVL.

This clone was detected only a few times. V and J are TRBV20-1 and TRBJ1-1; no clear D gene. With 3 bases removed from V and 6 bases from J, the gap between germline ends came to 14 bases. The CDR3 covers 13 residues. Germline CDR1 and CDR2: DFQATT and SNEGSKA (reference sequence). CDR3 region: CSASLHGGSEAFF. In DNA form, the CDR3 reads TGCAGTGCTAGTCTCCACGGCGGGTCTGAAGCTTTCTTT.

CDR3 coding DNA: TGCGCCAGCAGCTTGTCCGGGACAGGGGGGAATGAGCAGTTCTTC. Translating it yields CASSLSGTGGNEQFF. The V and J genes are TRBV5-1 and TRBJ2-1; TRBD1 aligns across 11 bases. This CDR3 has 15 amino acids. Per germline, CDR1 SGHRS and CDR2 YFSETQ. V was pared by 1 base and J by 7 bases, with 4 bases of the junction left unmatched.

The chain couples TRBV3-1 (or the pseudogene TRBV3-2) to TRBJ2-3, with D perhaps TRBD1 (5 bases). The CDR3 has 16 amino acids. The V end lost 7 bases, the J end lost 2 bases, and 19 bases lay between the germline ends. CDR1 LGHDT and CDR2 YNNKEL come from the germline V gene (reference sequence). For the CDR3, the DNA is TGTGCCAGCACTCGGGCCCAGGGATCCTACACAGATACGCAGTATTTT. Its protein product is CASTRAQGSYTDTQYF.

This clone was counted a single time. The rearrangement joins TRBV5-1 to TRBJ2-5; a possible D gene is TRBD1 (5 bases). There are 14 residues in the CDR3. Per germline, CDR1 SGHRS and CDR2 YFSETQ. V was trimmed by 4 bases and J by 1 base, leaving 11 bases between them. This CDR3 reads CASSPLGVQETQYF. The CDR3 nucleotides are TGCGCCAGCAGCCCCCTAGGGGTCCAAGAGACCCAGTACTTC.

Notes on this clone: One junction end does not reproduce the germline sequence, and a read error may be involved. The CDR3 DNA follows: TGTGCCAGCAGTTCCAACCCGGGGACTAGCCACTTC. Translating it yields CASSSNPGTSHF. This rearrangement joins TRBV6-2 or TRBV6-3 to TRBJ2-5; 9 bases are shared with TRBD2. CDR3 length: 12 amino acids. Germline V gene sequence: CDR1 MNHEY, CDR2 SVGEGT.

The rearrangement links TRBV6-5 to TRBJ1-6; possible D gene TRBD1, 5 bases. The germline V gene has CDR1 MNHEY and CDR2 SVGAGI. The CDR3 extends over 15 amino acids. Trimming left V 0 bases short and J 6 bases short, with 9 bases between. The CDR3 spells CASSYSGRGNSPLHF. DNA for the CDR3: TGTGCCAGCAGTTACTCGGGAAGGGGTAATTCACCCCTCCACTTT.